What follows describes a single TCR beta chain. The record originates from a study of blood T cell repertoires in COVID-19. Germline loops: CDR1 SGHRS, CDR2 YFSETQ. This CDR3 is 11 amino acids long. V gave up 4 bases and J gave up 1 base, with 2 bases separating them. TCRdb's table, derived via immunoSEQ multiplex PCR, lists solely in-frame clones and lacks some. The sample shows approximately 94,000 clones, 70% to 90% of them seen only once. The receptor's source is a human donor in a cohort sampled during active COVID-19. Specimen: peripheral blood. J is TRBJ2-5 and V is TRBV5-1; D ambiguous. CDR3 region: CASSLQETQYF. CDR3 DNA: TGCGCCAGCAGCCTCCAAGAGACCCAGTACTTC.